This note documents a single T cell receptor (beta chain) sequence. What antigen it recognizes has not been identified. No per-base quality is available; no much larger clone lies one base away. The record originates from a study of control samples from healthy donors and cancer patients (dated by TCRdb to the early 2020s). Preparation of the library involved the immunoSEQ multiplex PCR assay. TCRdb stores this immuneACCESS table with in-frame sequences only. Part of the clones is absent; in the studies checked, under half of the shortfall reflects unresolved V genes, and no reason is known for the rest. In this sample the table shows a few hundred thousand clones, 80% to 95% of which occur a single time. The ten biggest clones cover 5% to 7% of the sample. Unmatched junction bases come to 3, with V trimmed by 5 bases and J by 3 bases. The CDR3 runs 15 amino acids, cysteine and phenylalanine included. Kept here is only the CDR3 DNA, which spans 45 bases and is read in frame from base 1. CDR1 and CDR2 (MNHEY, SVGEGT) derive from the germline V gene.

The origin of this receptor is a man aged 35-49 years with head and neck cancer. The specimen was PBMCs. The rearrangement combines TRBV6-2 or TRBV6-3 with TRBJ2-3, with 12 bases in between that match TRBD1. At the DNA level, the sequence is TGTGCCAGCAGTGGGACAGGGGGCTTGACAGATACGCAGTATTTT. Its translation reads: CASSGTGGLTDTQYF.